The T cell receptor (beta chain) described here comes from a study of T cells in Graves' hyperthyroidism and ophthalmopathy. Germline CDR1 and CDR2: MDHEN and SYDVKM. This CDR3 comprises 14 residues. V was pared by 3 bases and J by 4 bases, with 5 bases of the junction left unmatched. This clonotype has at least ten counts. Regions amplified from RNA transcripts were the TCR beta CDR3 regions. The HTBI primer set drove a first-round RT-PCR of the TCR CDR3. From the multiplex PCR reads, TCRdb called clonotypes with MiXCR, one entry per CDR3 protein. The table shows around 500,000 distinct CDR3 sequences, with roughly 15% occurring only once.

The specimen was blood. The TCR was taken from a woman aged 25 to 45 with Graves' ophthalmopathy. This chain uses TRBV28 with TRBJ2-7; the match to TRBD1 covers 8 bases. The CDR3 here is CASSLTGVGYEQYF. The CDR3 nucleotides are TGTGCCAGCAGTTTGACAGGGGTTGGTTACGAGCAGTACTTC.